A single sample gave rise to the 30 T cell receptor beta chains below, sequenced in a study of cytomegalovirus exposure and HLA in healthy donors. With 60 Vbeta and 13 Jbeta primers, the PCR was carried out. Clones were sequenced by immunoSEQ multiplex PCR, and TCRdb holds only the in-frame ones, with some missing. The sample gives approximately 150,000 clones, around 80% of which show up once; more than 0.8% is in the top ten. The material sequenced was PBMCs. The receptors originated from a woman aged 40 to 49 in good health and CMV-seronegative.

The table lists this clone with a count of one. This sequence joins TRBV5-4 and TRBJ2-2; the match to TRBD1 covers 10 bases. The CDR3 contains 16 residues. Losses at the gene ends were 0 bases for V and 5 bases for J; bases not matched to a gene: 4. Germline loops: CDR1 SGHNT, CDR2 YYREEE (reference sequence). CDR3 nucleotides: TGTGCCAGCAGCTTGGCCCCGGGACAGGGGACCGGGGAGCTGTTTTTT. It yields the protein CASSLAPGQGTGELFF.

The V gene is TRBV7-3, the J gene TRBJ2-2; no clear D gene. CDR1 is SGHTA, CDR2 FQGTGA, per germline. The CDR3 has 13 amino acids. V was clipped by 8 bases and J by 6 bases, with 13 bases between them. The CDR3 protein is CASGFLEPGELFF. The CDR3 nucleotides read TGTGCCAGCGGGTTCTTGGAGCCCGGGGAGCTGTTTTTT.

This chain links TRBV5-1 with TRBJ2-7, with TRBD1 matching 8 bases. From germline, CDR1 is SGHRS and CDR2 YFSETQ. Unmatched junction bases numbered 7, after V lost 3 bases and J lost 5 bases. The CDR3 is made up of 14 amino acids. CDR3 loop: CASSYSGQENEQYF. The CDR3 DNA sequence: TGCGCCAGCAGCTATTCGGGACAGGAAAACGAGCAGTACTTC.

This chain uses TRBV11-3 with TRBJ2-7; 12 positions match TRBD2. The germline CDR1 and CDR2 sequences are SGHNT and YENEEA. J lost 0 bases, V lost 3 bases, and 9 bases had no gene match. This CDR3 spans 18 amino acids. CDR3 residues: CASSFTSGRPTSSYEQYF. CDR3 sequence (DNA): TGTGCCAGCAGCTTTACTAGCGGGAGGCCCACGAGCTCCTACGAGCAGTACTTC.

This chain uses TRBV6-1 with TRBJ1-3; the D gene is possibly TRBD1 (6 bases). CDR1 and CDR2 from the germline V gene are MNHNS and SASEGT. The V end lost 6 bases, the J end lost 6 bases, and 12 bases lay between the germline ends. The CDR3 runs to 13 residues. The CDR3 region is CASSTGSANTIYF. The CDR3 region has the DNA TGTGCCAGCAGCACAGGGAGCGCAAACACCATATATTTT.

V usage is TRBV11-2 and J usage is TRBJ2-2, with D unresolved. The CDR3 loop spans 14 amino acids. From germline, CDR1 is SGHAT and CDR2 FQNNGV. V was shortened by 5 bases and J by 6 bases, with 13 bases between the two germline ends. The DNA of the CDR3 is TGTGCCAGCAGCGCGAGCGTCGCGTCCGGGGAGCTGTTTTTT. Protein product: CASSASVASGELFF.

The DNA of the CDR3 is TGCAGCGTCCCGTCACAGGGACCTGAGCAGTACTTC. The encoded protein is CSVPSQGPEQYF. The chain employs TRBV29-1 and TRBJ2-7, with D maybe TRBD1 (6 bases). This CDR3 has 12 residues. V shed 6 bases and J shed 7 bases, with 16 bases lying between them. Per the germline V gene, CDR1 is SQVTM and CDR2 is ANQGSEA.

The rearrangement links TRBV7-6 to TRBJ2-7; unclear D gene. This CDR3 is 13 amino acids long. Germline V gene lookup returns CDR1 SGHVS and CDR2 FNYEAQ. Deletions cut 8 bases from V and 0 bases from J, with 11 bases between. CDR3 protein: CASARSSSYEQYF. CDR3 bases: TGTGCCAGCGCGAGAAGTAGCTCCTACGAGCAGTACTTC.

The J gene is TRBJ2-1, the V gene TRBV6-1; 11 bases map to TRBD2. The V and J ends lost 6 bases and 9 bases, in that order; junction bases with no gene match: 10. Germline CDR1 reads MNHNS; CDR2 reads SASEGT. CDR3 size: 15 residues. For the CDR3, the DNA is TGTGCCAGCAGCTCCGGGACTAGCGGTAGGGGTGAGCAGTTCTTC. It is translated as CASSSGTSGRGEQFF.

The chain links TRBV6-1 to TRBJ2-7, with 9 bases aligning to TRBD2. V was pared by 3 bases and J by 3 bases, with 6 bases of the junction left unmatched. The CDR3 extends over 15 amino acids. Germline V lookup: CDR1 MNHNS, CDR2 SASEGT. CDR3 bases: TGTGCCAGCAGTGACATTTTTAGCGGGAGCTACGAGCAGTACTTC. As protein: CASSDIFSGSYEQYF.

This clone was counted between two and nine times. The gene calls are TRBV2 and TRBJ2-3, with 7 bases identical to TRBD2. Germline values: CDR1 SNHLY, CDR2 FYNNEI. The CDR3 runs to 14 residues. V lost 8 bases and J lost 4; bases outside the gene matches: 9. In nucleotides, the CDR3 is TGTGCCAGCTTCCGGGGAGGGGCAGCAGATACGCAGTATTTT. Protein: CASFRGGAADTQYF.

The chain couples TRBV2 to TRBJ1-5; D is perhaps TRBD1 (6 bases). This CDR3 is built from 12 residues. In germline, CDR1 is SNHLY, CDR2 FYNNEI. V was cut by 7 bases and J by 5 bases, with 9 bases left in between. CDR3 coding DNA: TGTGCCAGCAACAGGGTGGATCAGCCCCAGCATTTT. Encoded protein: CASNRVDQPQHF. The full variable domain, rest sourced from reference TRBV2 and TRBJ1-5, is EPEVTQTPSHQVTQMGQEVILRCVPISNHLYFYWYRQILGQKVEFLVSFYNNEISEKSEIFDDQFSVERPDGSNFTLKIRSTKLEDSAMYFCASNRVDQPQHFGDGTRLSIL.

The chain couples TRBV7-2 to TRBJ2-3, with TRBD2 identical over 13 bases. CDR3 length equals 15 residues. CDR1 and CDR2 (germline): SGHTA, FQGNSA. Germline trimming cut 4 bases from V and 6 bases from J; bases unmatched to any gene: 4. Here the CDR3 DNA reads TGTGCCAGCAGCTCGGGACTAGCGGGATTGGATACGCAGTATTTT. Its protein product is CASSSGLAGLDTQYF. Using reference TRBV7-2 and TRBJ2-3 for the parts outside the CDR3, the full variable domain is GAGVSQSPSNKVTEKGKDVELRCDPISGHTALYWYRQSLGQGLEFLIYFQGNSAPDKSGLPSDRFSAERTGGSVSTLTIQRTQQEDSAVYLCASSSGLAGLDTQYFGPGTRLTVL.

This rearrangement joins TRBV7-9 to TRBJ2-1; the match to TRBD1 covers 9 bases. Per germline, CDR1 SEHNR and CDR2 FQNEAQ (reference sequence). V lost 6 bases and J lost 6; bases outside the gene matches: 9. CDR3 size: 15 residues. The CDR3 is CASSQQGADSNEQFF. In nucleotides, the CDR3 is TGTGCCAGCAGTCAACAGGGGGCGGATTCCAATGAGCAGTTCTTC.

The chain has TRBV28 and TRBJ2-1; TRBD2 aligns across 13 bases. The V gene end was trimmed by 5 bases and the J gene end by 15 bases; junction bases not matched to a gene: 10. The germline V gene encodes CDR1 MDHEN and CDR2 SYDVKM. This CDR3 has 14 residues. The CDR3 DNA is TGTGCCAGCAGTCTAGGGACTAGCGGGACCCAGCGGTTCTTC. Translation: CASSLGTSGTQRFF.

In its sample, this clone was seen a few times. V usage is TRBV28 and J usage is TRBJ2-4; 10 nucleotides align to TRBD1. This CDR3 is built from 17 residues. V was clipped by 4 bases and J by 1 base; unmatched bases: 7. Per germline, CDR1 MDHEN and CDR2 SYDVKM. The CDR3 DNA reads as TGTGCCAGCAGTTCTCCGAGACAGGGGGCGGCCAAAAACATTCAGTACTTC. Translation: CASSSPRQGAAKNIQYF.

In this sample, this clone turned up a few times. The J gene is TRBJ2-1, the V gene TRBV29-1; D not certain. Trimming removed 3 bases from V and 0 bases from J, with 6 bases in between. The CDR3 spans 13 residues. In germline, CDR1 is SQVTM, CDR2 ANQGSEA. The CDR3 DNA sequence: TGCAGCGTTGACGGTAGCTCCTACAATGAGCAGTTCTTC. Its translation: CSVDGSSYNEQFF.

This chain connects TRBV25-1 to TRBJ1-2; 7 bases are a match to TRBD1. Germline V gene sequence: CDR1 MGHDK, CDR2 SYGVNS. Trimming took 2 bases from V and 8 from J; bases not matched to a gene: 5. The CDR3 has 13 amino acids. In DNA form, the CDR3 reads TGTGCCAGCAGTGAACGGGCAGGGGGAGGCTACACCTTC. It yields the protein CASSERAGGGYTF.

This sequence joins TRBV9 and TRBJ2-1, with 11 bases lining up with TRBD2. Losses at the gene ends were 3 bases for V and 0 bases for J; bases not matched to a gene: 11. The CDR3 runs 19 residues. Germline V lookup: CDR1 SGDLS, CDR2 YYNGEE. The CDR3 DNA reads as TGTGCCAGCAGCGCGGGTGCTGGACTAGCGGGTTCCTCCTACAATGAGCAGTTCTTC. Its protein is CASSAGAGLAGSSYNEQFF. Supplemented by reference TRBV9 and TRBJ2-1, the full variable domain reads DSGVTQTPKHLITATGQRVTLRCSPRSGDLSVYWYQQSLDQGLQFLIQYYNGEERAKGNILERFSAQQFPDLHSELNLSSLELGDSALYFCASSAGAGLAGSSYNEQFFGPGTRLTVL.

This clone has a handful of counts. The J gene is TRBJ1-3, the V gene TRBV5-1, with D perhaps TRBD1 (5 bases). V shed 1 base and J shed 0 bases, with 8 bases lying between them. CDR1 and CDR2 (germline): SGHRS, YFSETQ. CDR3 length equals 15 residues. CDR3 amino acids: CASSLTGYSGNTIYF. The CDR3 DNA reads TGCGCCAGCAGCTTGACAGGATACTCTGGAAACACCATATATTTT.

V usage is TRBV19 and J usage is TRBJ1-1, with a tentative D call TRBD1 (6 bases). Between the trimmed V and J ends, which lost 6 bases and 1 base, there was a span of 9 bases. The CDR3 is 13 amino acids. From germline, CDR1 is LNHDA and CDR2 SQIVND (reference sequence). CDR3 nucleotide sequence: TGTGCCAGTAGGCTGACAGGGAACACTGAAGCTTTCTTT. Translation gives CASRLTGNTEAFF.

V and J are TRBV4-1 and TRBJ1-6; D unclear. V gave up 0 bases and J gave up 0 bases, with 12 bases separating them. The germline CDR1 and CDR2 sequences are MGHRA and YSYEKL. The CDR3 contains 18 residues. This CDR3 is CASSQERQSSSYNSPLHF. The CDR3 region has the DNA TGCGCCAGCAGCCAAGAGCGGCAGAGTAGCTCCTATAATTCACCCCTCCACTTT.

The chain uses TRBV5-1 and TRBJ2-5; a possible D gene is TRBD1 (5 bases). Germline V gene lookup returns CDR1 SGHRS and CDR2 YFSETQ. V lost 5 bases, J lost 5 bases, and 16 bases lay in between. CDR3 length: 14 residues. The CDR3 nucleotides read TGCGCCAGCAGTGGGGCCGGTAGTGGGGAGACCCAGTACTTC. Protein sequence: CASSGAGSGETQYF.

The gene calls are TRBV7-9 and TRBJ2-5, with TRBD2 as a possible D gene (5 bases). The germline gives CDR1 SEHNR, CDR2 FQNEAQ (reference sequence). The CDR3 contains 12 residues. Trimming took off 5 bases at V and 6 bases at J, with 10 bases between the two ends. CDR3 DNA sequence: TGTGCCAGCAGCCCTAGCTACCAGACCCAGTACTTC. Translating it yields CASSPSYQTQYF.

The chain recombines TRBV10-3 with TRBJ2-7; D is uncertain. Trimming left V 3 bases short and J 0 bases short, with 9 bases between. CDR3 length: 14 amino acids. CDR1 and CDR2 (germline): ENHRY, SYGVKD. CDR3 region: CAISDPPSSYEQYF. DNA for the CDR3: TGTGCCATCAGTGACCCCCCTAGCTCCTACGAGCAGTACTTC.

The CDR3 sequence is CASSLSRGRLKSYGYTF. The CDR3 DNA reads TGTGCCAGCAGTTTATCCAGGGGGCGCTTGAAGTCATATGGCTACACCTTC. The V and J genes are TRBV28 and TRBJ1-2; TRBD1 agrees at 8 bases. Germline loops: CDR1 MDHEN, CDR2 SYDVKM. The V and J ends lost 1 base and 5 bases, in that order; junction bases with no gene match: 12. This CDR3 spans 17 amino acids.

This clone was detected a few times. The junction and the germline gene differ at one end; a read error may be behind it. V gene TRBV7-7 combines with J gene TRBJ2-5; D is perhaps TRBD1 (6 bases). The CDR3 loop spans 13 amino acids. From germline, CDR1 is SSHAT and CDR2 FNYEAQ (reference sequence). The CDR3 loop is CASSLSGAETQYF. The CDR3 nucleotides are TGTGCTAGCAGCTTGTCAGGGGCAGAGACCCAGTACTTC.

The chain has TRBV5-6 and TRBJ2-5, with TRBD2 matching 9 bases. With V trimmed by 5 bases and J by 1 base, 6 bases remained unmatched. The CDR3 covers 15 residues. Germline CDR1 SGHDT, CDR2 YYEEEE. CDR3 protein: CASRRGLASQETQYF. CDR3 bases: TGTGCCAGCAGACGGGGACTAGCATCCCAAGAGACCCAGTACTTC.

The rearrangement links TRBV2 to TRBJ2-5; D is undetermined. The V end lost 6 bases, the J end lost 2 bases, and 13 bases lay between the germline ends. The CDR3 is 14 residues long. CDR1 is SNHLY, CDR2 FYNNEI, per germline. The DNA of the CDR3 is TGTGCCAGCAGCCCAGGTCCTGGGCAAGAGACCCAGTACTTC. It specifies CASSPGPGQETQYF.

In this sample, this clone turned up a few times. This sample includes further DNA sequences coding for the same CDR3. The V and J genes are TRBV11-2 and TRBJ1-1, with 8 bases lining up with TRBD1. The V and J ends lost 2 bases and 4 bases, in that order; junction bases with no gene match: 0. Germline assignment: CDR1 SGHAT and CDR2 FQNNGV. The CDR3 runs 13 residues. CDR3 nucleotide sequence: TGTGCCAGCAGCTTAACAGGGGGCACTGAAGCTTTCTTT. Protein product: CASSLTGGTEAFF.